Listed below are T cell receptor beta chains from one sample, sequenced in a study of blood T cell repertoires in COVID-19. TCRdb keeps only in-frame clones here, not all; method: immunoSEQ multiplex PCR. The sample records around 170,000 clones, around 83% being singletons. The sequencing input was peripheral blood. These receptors all stem from a woman between 40 and 55 years old with acute or convalescent COVID-19. CDR3s include the opening cysteine and the closing phenylalanine or tryptophan. The order of the fields is V gene, J gene, clone size, D gene, CDR3 DNA, CDR3 protein. A D gene is named only where the DNA matches it firmly. A clone size is listed for some rows: how often the clone was seen (once, few, many), or a class if it is expanded.

V: TRBV7-6; J: TRBJ2-3; size: once; D: TRBD2; DNA: TGTGCCAGCAGGGGGGGGACTAGCGGGAGTCCCACAGATACGCAGTATTTT; CDR3: CASRGGTSGSPTDTQYF
V: TRBV6-6; J: TRBJ2-2; size: .; D: .; DNA: TGTGCCAGCAGTCGCTCACGGGCGGGCCGAATCGCGAACACCGGGGAGCTGTTTTTT; CDR3: CASSRSRAGRIANTGELFF
V: TRBV5-1; J: TRBJ2-1; size: .; D: TRBD1; DNA: TGCGCCAGCGGCCACACCGGGACAGACAATGAGCAGTTCTTC; CDR3: CASGHTGTDNEQFF
V: TRBV5-1; J: TRBJ1-2; size: .; D: .; DNA: TGCGCCAGCAGCTCCCCTGGGGGGGAGCGAGGCTACACCTTC; CDR3: CASSSPGGERGYTF
V: TRBV7-9; J: TRBJ2-3; size: .; D: .; DNA: TGTGCCAGCAGCTTATTACTACTCACAGATACGCAGTATTTT; CDR3: CASSLLLLTDTQYF
V: TRBV7-2; J: TRBJ2-4; size: .; D: TRBD2; DNA: TGTGCCAGCAGCTTCAGGGTAGCGGGGGACGGCATTCAGTACTTC; CDR3: CASSFRVAGDGIQYF
V: TRBV6-5; J: TRBJ2-7; size: .; D: TRBD1; DNA: TGTGCCAGCAGTTACGATCACAGGGGATCCTACGAGCAGTACTTC; CDR3: CASSYDHRGSYEQYF
V: TRBV20-1; J: TRBJ2-7; size: .; D: TRBD2; DNA: TGCAGTGCTAGTCGGCGGGAGGCTGCCTACGAGCAGTACTTC; CDR3: CSASRREAAYEQYF
V: TRBV7-9; J: TRBJ1-4; size: once; D: TRBD1; DNA: TGTGCCAGCAGCTACCGACAGGGTTCAAATGAAAAACTGTTTTTT; CDR3: CASSYRQGSNEKLFF
V: TRBV7-9; J: TRBJ1-1; size: .; D: .; DNA: TGTGCCAGCAGCGCCGGGGGGCGTACTGAAGCTTTCTTT; CDR3: CASSAGGRTEAFF
V: TRBV5-6; J: TRBJ1-5; size: .; D: .; DNA: TGTGCCAGCAGCTTATTGGGGGGGCGGGATAATCAGCCCCAGCATTTT; CDR3: CASSLLGGRDNQPQHF
V: TRBV18; J: TRBJ1-1; size: .; D: .; DNA: TGTGCCAGCTCACCAGGCAGTAACACTGAAGCTTTCTTT; CDR3: CASSPGSNTEAFF
V: TRBV27; J: TRBJ2-1; size: .; D: .; DNA: TGTGCCAGCAGTGAGGGACTCTCGGGGCAGTTCTTC; CDR3: CASSEGLSGQFF